This T cell receptor beta chain is drawn from a study of CD8+CD57+ T cells in acquired aplastic anemia. This clonotype was seen at least ten times. This CDR3 has 16 amino acids. The ends were cut back, 0 bases at V and 2 bases at J, with 14 bases in the middle. Germline CDR1 and CDR2: LGHNT and FRNRAP. Genomic DNA was employed as the template in profiling TCR beta VDJ and CDR3. TCRdb reprocessed the reads with MiXCR, giving one entry per CDR3 protein. The sample contains a few hundred thousand distinct CDR3 sequences, 55% to 60% of which appear only once. V and J are TRBV12-5 and TRBJ2-7, with D unclear. Sequencing was carried out using sorted CD4+, CD8+, or CD8+CD57+ T cells (not recorded which) from PBMCs. The sequence was obtained from a human donor with severe aplastic anemia or a healthy control (not recorded which). This chain's CDR3 is CASGLVGWEFAYEQYF. As DNA, the CDR3 is TGTGCTAGTGGTTTGGTAGGTTGGGAATTCGCCTACGAGCAGTACTTC.